This TCR beta chain derives from a study of cytomegalovirus exposure and HLA in healthy donors. Looking at the study overall: Some 80 million unique TCRs from HLA-typed donors were held in an early data release. The Caucasian-associated ancestry cluster contained about 80% of the 398 genotyped donors.

Researchers ran the PCR with 60 Vbeta and 13 Jbeta primers. Generated by immunoSEQ multiplex PCR, the TCRdb table keeps only in-frame clones and is missing some. This table holds approximately 160,000 clones, 60% to 80% found once. This CDR3 region has 15 residues. Germline CDR1 is SGHRS and CDR2 is YFSETQ. The V gene end was trimmed by 1 base and the J gene end by 0 bases; junction bases not matched to a gene: 0. The V and J genes are TRBV5-1 and TRBJ2-1, with 8 bases fitting TRBD1. The receptor was derived from a man aged 18 to 35 in good health and CMV-seropositive. The source material was PBMCs. The DNA for the CDR3 is TGCGCCAGCAGCTTGACAGGGGGCTCCTACAATGAGCAGTTCTTC. It translates to CASSLTGGSYNEQFF.